The clone carrying this TCR beta chain has a handful of counts. The ends were cut back, 5 bases at V and 1 base at J, with 14 bases in the middle. Germline assignment: CDR1 SEHNR and CDR2 FQNEAQ (reference sequence). CDR3 length: 15 residues. The data derive from a study of T cells in Graves' hyperthyroidism and ophthalmopathy. TCR beta CDR3 region amplification was performed from RNA transcripts. With the HTBI primer set, the TCR CDR3 went through a first round of RT-PCR. TCRdb fed the multiplex PCR reads into MiXCR, producing one record per CDR3 protein. The data show around 490,000 distinct CDR3 sequences, less than 20% seen once.

This chain connects TRBV7-9 to TRBJ1-1; D is uncertain. The TCR sequence derives from a man aged 35-49 years with Graves' ophthalmopathy. Material for sequencing was blood. This CDR3 reads CASSPPGRGNTEAFF. The DNA of the CDR3 is TGTGCCAGCAGCCCCCCCGGGCGGGGGAACACTGAAGCTTTCTTT.